This T cell receptor beta chain was observed in a study of T-cell memory formation after mild COVID-19. From the 5' RACE reads, TCRdb called clonotypes with MiXCR, one entry per CDR3 protein. Of about 350,000 distinct CDR3 sequences in the sample, 25% to 30% were seen once. This clonotype appeared a few times. Its antigen is still unknown. Study-wide results and limits: Among CD4+ contracting clones, most were CM and EM, and CD8+ ones EMRA. Pre-infection memory harbored some responding clones, suggesting cross-reactive memory joined.

The sequenced material came from PBMCs or a T cell subset sorted from them (not recorded which). The clonotype originates from an adult woman who had mild COVID-19 (a few samples of this study predate the infection). Cell type and time point are not known.

The CDR3 DNA is TGTGCCAGCAGGAGGGGACAGGACATACAAGAGACCCAGTACTTC. This sequence encodes CASRRGQDIQETQYF. This chain joins TRBV2 and TRBJ2-5; 8 bases fit TRBD1. Germline lookup yields CDR1 SNHLY and CDR2 FYNNEI. This CDR3 contains 15 residues. Trimming cost V 6 bases and J 2 bases; bases outside gene matches: 8.